This T cell receptor (beta chain) was identified during a study of T cell responses to AZD1222 COVID-19 vaccine (dated by TCRdb to the early 2020s). As for the study more broadly: AZD1222 recipients whose second dose came at about 4 weeks and those whose second dose came at about 12 weeks were combined into one group, since spike-specific TCR depth and breadth did not differ between the two schedules. A total of approximately 240 trial participants underwent TCR sequencing, of whom roughly 210 received two doses of AZD1222 and about 26 received two doses of the MenACWY control vaccine. Trial participants were enrolled by age into 18-55, 56-69 and 70-plus year subgroups, with roughly 160, 29 and 62 TCR-sequenced participants respectively. Here is what the overall study found, with its caveats: No day 14 peak-response samples were available, so repertoires were characterized only after the peak T cell response. Epitopes outside the regions mutated in the B.1.351 and B.1.1.7 variants were reportedly recognized by nearly half of the unique spike-specific TCRs. Vaccine-associated CD4 TCRs spanned the whole spike protein, with dominant responses in regions 160-218 and 743-854. Participants were mostly white British and included more females than males, and it was suggested by the authors that clonal diversity may have been underestimated. Only 5 to 7 AZD1222 recipients were SARS-CoV-2 seropositive at baseline, limiting conclusions about previously exposed vaccinees. After two AZD1222 doses, spike-specific TCR breadth and depth were significantly higher than at day 0 and than in MenACWY recipients. The 56-69-year group was small, and its depth increase did not reach significance, likely because of low power.

Read against the paper, the sample's time point label means: baseline before first vaccination. Vaccinee samples were obtained from the UK trials COV001 and COV002, which included a single-blind randomized controlled phase 2/3 trial of AZD1222 (ChAdOx1 nCoV-19) in healthy adults. Trial participant PBMC samples were collected at day 0 and day 28 after the second dose for TCRbeta chain sequencing. Note on this clone: Its antigen target is currently unknown. Within one base of it there is no much larger clone, and no base qualities were kept.

The CDR3 regions of human TCRbeta chains were analyzed by immunosequencing. As for the authors' bioinformatics: Repertoire TCRs were checked for matches against a reference library of SARS-CoV-2-specific TCRs that had been generated using the MIRA antigen-specificity platform. Breadth was defined as the fraction of unique TCRs that were SARS-CoV-2-associated, and depth was defined as the fraction of total T cells that were SARS-CoV-2-associated. Using the MIRA data, each spike-specific TCR was assigned both to the spike region to which the TCR was reactive and to a CD4 or CD8 class. Log10-transformed breadth and depth values were compared by one-way ANOVA with Sidak's multiple comparisons tests. TCRdb limited this immuneACCESS table to in-frame rearrangements with V and J called. A share of clones is missing; checked studies link under half to unresolved V genes, and the rest is unexplained. Clonal size and the V and J genes are those of that table, whereas D and trimming came from the DNA. This sample is represented by about 110,000 clones; around nine tenths of them were singletons. The leading ten clones occupy roughly 3% of the sample.

The sequence was collected from an adult in good health. The specimen was peripheral blood, collected on day 0 of AZD1222 vaccination.

DNA sequence: TGTGCCAGTAGTCTCGACGGACAGGCGGGAGGAGAGACCCAGTACTTC. It codes for CASSLDGQAGGETQYF. The sequence is built from TRBV19 and TRBJ2-5, with a weak D call of TRBD2 (8 bases match). CDR1 and CDR2, looked up from the germline V gene (reference sequence), are LNHDA and SQIVND. The CDR3 contains 16 residues, cysteine and phenylalanine counted. Only the CDR3 part of the read is kept: 48 bases, read in frame from the first base. At the junction V is shortened by 5 bases and J by 4 bases, with 20 bases in between.